A single sample gave rise to the 11 T cell receptor beta chains below, sequenced in a study of cytomegalovirus exposure and HLA in healthy donors. The PCR contained 60 Vbeta and 13 Jbeta primers. Using immunoSEQ multiplex PCR, the repertoire was profiled, and TCRdb retains in-frame clones only, with some absent. The data show around 190,000 clones, with around 77% seen just once and approximately 2.5% held by the top ten. Source material: PBMCs. These receptors were collected from a man aged 55 to 70 in good health and CMV-seronegative.

This clone is a singleton in its sample. This chain links TRBV5-4 with TRBJ1-1; 7 positions match TRBD1. This CDR3 spans 14 amino acids. Germline lookup yields CDR1 SGHNT and CDR2 YYREEE (reference sequence). V shed 4 bases, J shed 9 bases, and the junction held 12 bases outside the gene matches. The CDR3 nucleotides read TGTGCCAGCAGCCTTCCCGGGACAGAACATAAAGCTTTCTTT. Its translation: CASSLPGTEHKAFF.

The rearrangement joins TRBV7-2 to TRBJ2-7; 7 bases map to TRBD1. CDR1 is SGHTA and CDR2 is FQGNSA in the germline V gene. The CDR3 has 13 amino acids. V gave up 4 bases and J gave up 6 bases; unmatched junction bases: 6. CDR3 DNA sequence: TGTGCCAGCAGCTACGGGACAGCTCTCGAGCAGTACTTC. Its translation is CASSYGTALEQYF.

The chain has TRBV5-6 and TRBJ1-5; TRBD1 aligns across 7 bases. The length of the CDR3 is 16 residues. Trimming at V came to 0 bases and at J to 2 bases, leaving 5 bases not matched to a gene. CDR1 and CDR2 from the germline V gene are SGHDT and YYEEEE. CDR3 nucleotide sequence: TGTGCCAGCAGCTTGGCCCGGGACAGACGCAATCAGCCCCAGCATTTT. This translates into CASSLARDRRNQPQHF. Using reference TRBV5-6 and TRBJ1-5 for the parts outside the CDR3, the full variable domain is DAGVTQSPTHLIKTRGQQVTLRCSPKSGHDTVSWYQQALGQGPQFIFQYYEEEERQRGNFPDRFSGHQFPNYSSELNVNALLLGDSALYLCASSLARDRRNQPQHFGDGTRLSIL.

V and J are TRBV4-2 and TRBJ2-1; TRBD2 matches at 9 bases. Unmatched junction bases numbered 16, after V lost 2 bases and J lost 5 bases. The CDR3 runs 19 residues. CDR1 is LGHNA, CDR2 YNFKEQ, per germline. DNA of the CDR3: TGTGCCAGCAGCCAACTCTCCGCGGGAGGGCCGGCGCATAACAATGAGCAGTTCTTC. Amino acids: CASSQLSAGGPAHNNEQFF.

The sample holds one count of this clone. The chain joins TRBV6-4 to TRBJ1-5; maybe TRBD1 (6 bases). V lost 5 bases and J 4 bases, leaving 9 bases between the germline ends. Germline CDR1 MRHNA, CDR2 SNTAGT. The CDR3 runs 13 residues. CDR3 bases: TGTGCCAGCAGTCCGGACAGAAATCAGCCCCAGCATTTT. This encodes CASSPDRNQPQHF.

This sequence joins TRBV30 and TRBJ1-3; 8 bases line up with TRBD1. J lost 5 bases, V lost 2 bases, and 5 bases had no gene match. The CDR3 runs 14 residues. The germline CDR1 and CDR2 sequences are GTSNPN and SVGIG (reference sequence). CDR3 protein: CAWSRTGFRNTIYF. The CDR3 bases are TGTGCCTGGAGTCGGACAGGGTTCAGAAACACCATATATTTT.

V and J are TRBV13 and TRBJ2-2; 7 bases match TRBD1. The trim removed 1 base at V and 2 bases at J, leaving 1 base unmatched. This CDR3 is 15 amino acids long. CDR1 is PRHDT, CDR2 FYEKMQ, per germline (reference sequence). CDR3 in DNA: TGTGCCAGCAGCTTAGACAGGGGAAACACCGGGGAGCTGTTTTTT. As protein: CASSLDRGNTGELFF.

The gene calls are TRBV7-9 and TRBJ2-2; the D gene is possibly TRBD1 (5 bases). Germline CDR1 SEHNR, CDR2 FQNEAQ (reference sequence). Trimming stripped 0 bases from V and 4 bases from J, with 12 bases between. The CDR3 totals 16 residues. The CDR3 here is CASSLAAGRATGELFF. The CDR3 DNA reads as TGTGCCAGCAGCTTAGCCGCCGGCAGGGCCACCGGGGAGCTGTTTTTT. Full variable domain (outside the CDR3, taken from reference TRBV7-9 and TRBJ2-2): DTGVSQNPRHKITKRGQNVTFRCDPISEHNRLYWYRQTLGQGPEFLTYFQNEAQLEKSRLLSDRFSAERPKGSFSTLEIQRTEQGDSAMYLCASSLAAGRATGELFFGEGSRLTVL.

CDR3 sequence reads: CASSIRRGYEQYF. The CDR3, as DNA: TGTGCCAGTAGTATTCGTCGGGGCTACGAGCAGTACTTC. The chain links TRBV19 to TRBJ2-7, with TRBD2 as a possible D gene (5 bases). CDR1 is LNHDA and CDR2 is SQIVND in the germline V gene (reference sequence). CDR3 size: 13 residues. Trimming removed 3 bases from V and 3 bases from J, with 9 bases in between.

This clone was recorded only once. V is TRBV29-1 and J is TRBJ1-5; 7 positions agree with TRBD1. The germline CDR1 and CDR2 sequences are SQVTM and ANQGSEA. The CDR3 has 15 residues. V shed 1 base and J 9 bases; nucleotides not matched to a gene: 12. The CDR3 sequence: CSVEVWTGPERPQHF. The DNA of the CDR3 is TGCAGCGTTGAAGTGTGGACAGGTCCTGAAAGGCCCCAGCATTTT.

The rearrangement joins TRBV7-8 to TRBJ2-5; no reliable D call. Germline lookup yields CDR1 SGHVS and CDR2 FQNEAQ. Trimming left V 0 bases short and J 5 bases short, with 10 bases between. This CDR3 contains 14 residues. This CDR3 reads CASSLALGVETQYF. The CDR3 nucleotides read TGTGCCAGCAGCTTAGCGTTAGGAGTGGAGACCCAGTACTTC.